This record covers a single T cell receptor beta chain. The data were obtained in a study of cytomegalovirus exposure and HLA in healthy donors. The V end lost 4 bases, the J end lost 3 bases, and 6 bases lay between the germline ends. CDR3 length: 12 amino acids. The germline V gene encodes CDR1 SGHDN and CDR2 FVKESK. The PCR used 60 Vbeta and 13 Jbeta primers. Data came from immunoSEQ multiplex PCR; TCRdb stores just in-frame clones and leaves some out. The sample includes 120,000 to 150,000 clones, 75% to 80% of them seen just once. Sequenced material: PBMCs. The chain links TRBV14 to TRBJ1-2; no definite D call. The TCR sequence derives from a man aged 35 to 55 in good health and CMV-seropositive. The CDR3 DNA sequence: TGTGCCAGCAGCCTCTTAGACTATGGCTACACCTTC. This encodes CASSLLDYGYTF.